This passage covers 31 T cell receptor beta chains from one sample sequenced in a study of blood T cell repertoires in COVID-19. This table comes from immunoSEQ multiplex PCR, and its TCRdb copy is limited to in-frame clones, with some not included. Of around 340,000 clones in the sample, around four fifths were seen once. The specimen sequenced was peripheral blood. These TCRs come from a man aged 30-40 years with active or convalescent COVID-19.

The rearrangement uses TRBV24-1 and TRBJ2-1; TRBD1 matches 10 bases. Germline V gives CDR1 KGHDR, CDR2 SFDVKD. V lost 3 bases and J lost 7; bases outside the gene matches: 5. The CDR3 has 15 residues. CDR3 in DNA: TGTGCCACCAGTGATCCGGGACAGGGGTGGAATGAGCAGTTCTTC. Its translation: CATSDPGQGWNEQFF.

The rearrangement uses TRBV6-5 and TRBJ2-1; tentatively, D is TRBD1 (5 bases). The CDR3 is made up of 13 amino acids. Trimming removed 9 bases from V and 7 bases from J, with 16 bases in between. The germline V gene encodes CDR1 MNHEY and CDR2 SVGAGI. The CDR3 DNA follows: TGTGCCAGTACAAGGGCAGGGTGGAATGAGCAGTTCTTC. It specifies CASTRAGWNEQFF.

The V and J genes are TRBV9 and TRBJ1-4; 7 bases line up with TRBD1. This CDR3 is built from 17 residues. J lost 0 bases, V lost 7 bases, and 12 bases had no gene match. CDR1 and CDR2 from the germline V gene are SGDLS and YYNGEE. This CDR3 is CASSGTEFLATNEKLFF. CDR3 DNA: TGTGCCAGCTCCGGGACAGAGTTCCTTGCAACTAATGAAAAACTGTTTTTT.

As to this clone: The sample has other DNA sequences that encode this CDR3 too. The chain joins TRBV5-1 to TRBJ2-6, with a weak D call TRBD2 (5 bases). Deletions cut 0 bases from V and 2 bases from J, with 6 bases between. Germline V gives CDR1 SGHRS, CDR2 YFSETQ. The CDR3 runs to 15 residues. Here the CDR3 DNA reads TGCGCCAGCAGCTTGGGGACTCCTGGGGCCAACGTCCTGACTTTC. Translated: CASSLGTPGANVLTF.

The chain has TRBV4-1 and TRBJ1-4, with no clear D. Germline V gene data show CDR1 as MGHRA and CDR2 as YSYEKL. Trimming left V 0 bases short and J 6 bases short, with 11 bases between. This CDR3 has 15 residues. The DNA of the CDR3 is TGCGCCAGCAGCCAAGAAAGAGGAATTCATGAAAAACTGTTTTTT. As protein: CASSQERGIHEKLFF.

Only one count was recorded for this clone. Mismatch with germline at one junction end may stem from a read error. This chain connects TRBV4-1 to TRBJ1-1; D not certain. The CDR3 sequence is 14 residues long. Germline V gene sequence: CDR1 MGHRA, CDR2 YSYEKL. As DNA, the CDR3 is TGCGCCAGCACCCAAGTGATCGGTAGCACTGAAGCTTTCTTT. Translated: CASTQVIGSTEAFF.

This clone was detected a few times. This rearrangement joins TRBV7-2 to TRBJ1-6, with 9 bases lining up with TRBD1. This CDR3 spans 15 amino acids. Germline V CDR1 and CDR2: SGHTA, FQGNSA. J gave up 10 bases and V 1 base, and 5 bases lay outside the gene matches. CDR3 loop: CASSLERTGVSPLHF. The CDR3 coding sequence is TGTGCCAGCAGCTTAGAGAGGACAGGGGTCTCACCCCTCCACTTT.

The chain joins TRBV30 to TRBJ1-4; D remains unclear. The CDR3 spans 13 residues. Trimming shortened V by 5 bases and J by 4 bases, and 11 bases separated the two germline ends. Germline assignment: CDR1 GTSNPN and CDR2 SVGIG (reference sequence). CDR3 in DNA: TGTGCCTGGGGGCCCGTTAGTAATGAAAAACTGTTTTTT. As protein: CAWGPVSNEKLFF. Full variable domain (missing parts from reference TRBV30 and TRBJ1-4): SQTIHQWPATLVQPVGSPLSLECTVEGTSNPNLYWYRQAAGRGLQLLFYSVGIGQISSEVPQNLSASRPQDRQFILSSKKLLLSDSGFYLCAWGPVSNEKLFFGSGTQLSVL.

The CDR3 is CASSRGLAADTQYF. The CDR3 nucleotides read TGTGCCAGCAGCCGGGGGTTGGCGGCAGATACGCAGTATTTT. This chain uses TRBV11-3 with TRBJ2-3; D possibly corresponds to TRBD2 (6 bases). The V end was cut by 5 bases, the J end by 4 bases, with 13 bases between. In germline, CDR1 is SGHNT, CDR2 YENEEA. CDR3 size: 14 residues.

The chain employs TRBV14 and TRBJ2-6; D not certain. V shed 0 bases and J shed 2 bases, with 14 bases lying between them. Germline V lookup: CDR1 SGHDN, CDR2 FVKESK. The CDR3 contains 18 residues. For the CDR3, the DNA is TGTGCCAGCAGCCAAGATTGGGCACCCCTCCCTGGGGCCAACGTCCTGACTTTC. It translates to CASSQDWAPLPGANVLTF.

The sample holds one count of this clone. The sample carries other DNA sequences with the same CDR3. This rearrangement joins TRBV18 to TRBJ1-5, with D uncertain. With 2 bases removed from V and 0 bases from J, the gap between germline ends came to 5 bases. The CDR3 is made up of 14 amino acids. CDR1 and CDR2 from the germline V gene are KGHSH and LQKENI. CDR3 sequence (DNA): TGTGCCAGCTCACCAGGAGATAGCAATCAGCCCCAGCATTTT. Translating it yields CASSPGDSNQPQHF.

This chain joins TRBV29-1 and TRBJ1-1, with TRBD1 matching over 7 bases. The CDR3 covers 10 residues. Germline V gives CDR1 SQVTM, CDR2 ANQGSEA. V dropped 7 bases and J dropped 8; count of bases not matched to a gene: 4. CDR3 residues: CSALQGEAFF. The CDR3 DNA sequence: TGCAGCGCGTTACAGGGGGAAGCTTTCTTT.

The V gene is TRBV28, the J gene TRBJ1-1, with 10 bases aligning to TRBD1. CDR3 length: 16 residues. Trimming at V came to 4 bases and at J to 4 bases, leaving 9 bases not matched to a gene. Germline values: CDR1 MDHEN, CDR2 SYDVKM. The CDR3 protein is CASSSRDRGFVTEAFF. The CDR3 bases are TGTGCCAGCAGTTCGAGGGACAGGGGTTTTGTCACTGAAGCTTTCTTT.

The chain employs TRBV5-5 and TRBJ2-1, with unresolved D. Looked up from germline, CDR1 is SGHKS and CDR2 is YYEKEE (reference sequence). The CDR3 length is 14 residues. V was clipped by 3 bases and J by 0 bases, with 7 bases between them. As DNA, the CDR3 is TGTGCCAGCAGCTCGGCGGTCTCCTACAATGAGCAGTTCTTC. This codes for CASSSAVSYNEQFF.

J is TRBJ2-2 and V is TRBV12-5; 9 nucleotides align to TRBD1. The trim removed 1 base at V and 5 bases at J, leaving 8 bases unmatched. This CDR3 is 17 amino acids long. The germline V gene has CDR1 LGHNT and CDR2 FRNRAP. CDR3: CASGLDRGPLMTGELFF. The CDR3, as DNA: TGTGCTAGTGGTTTGGACAGGGGGCCTTTGATGACCGGGGAGCTGTTTTTT.

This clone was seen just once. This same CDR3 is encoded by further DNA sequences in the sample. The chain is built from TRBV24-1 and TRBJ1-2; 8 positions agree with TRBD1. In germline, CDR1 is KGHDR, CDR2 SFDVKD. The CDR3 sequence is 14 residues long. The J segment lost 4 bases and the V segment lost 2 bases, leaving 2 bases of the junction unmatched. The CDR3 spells CATSDSTGGYGYTF. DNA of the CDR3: TGTGCCACCAGTGATTCTACAGGGGGCTATGGCTACACCTTC.

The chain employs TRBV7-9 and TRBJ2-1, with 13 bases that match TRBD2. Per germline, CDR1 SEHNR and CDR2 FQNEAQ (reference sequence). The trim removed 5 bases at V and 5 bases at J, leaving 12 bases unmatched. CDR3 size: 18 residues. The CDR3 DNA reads TGTGCCAGCAGCGCGGGACTAGCGGGAATCCGGGGGCACAATGAGCAGTTCTTC. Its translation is CASSAGLAGIRGHNEQFF.

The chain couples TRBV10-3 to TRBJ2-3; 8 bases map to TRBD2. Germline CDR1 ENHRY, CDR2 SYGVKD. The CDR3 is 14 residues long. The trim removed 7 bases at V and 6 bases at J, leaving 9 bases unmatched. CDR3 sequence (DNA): TGTGCCATCAACGGGAGGGGGAGCATGGATACGCAGTATTTT. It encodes CAINGRGSMDTQYF.

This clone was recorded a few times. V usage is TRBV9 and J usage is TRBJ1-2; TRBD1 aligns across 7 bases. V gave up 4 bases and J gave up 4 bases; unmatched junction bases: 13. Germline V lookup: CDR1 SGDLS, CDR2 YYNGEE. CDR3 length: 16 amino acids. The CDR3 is CASSPRQGRWGYGYTF. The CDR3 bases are TGTGCCAGCAGCCCGAGACAGGGTCGGTGGGGCTATGGCTACACCTTC.

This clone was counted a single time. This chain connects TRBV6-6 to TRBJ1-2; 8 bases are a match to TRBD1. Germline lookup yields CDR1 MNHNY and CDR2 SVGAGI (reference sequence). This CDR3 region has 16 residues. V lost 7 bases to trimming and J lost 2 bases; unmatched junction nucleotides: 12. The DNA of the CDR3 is TGTGCCAGCACGCAAACAGGGGGTAGAACCAACTATGGCTACACCTTC. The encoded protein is CASTQTGGRTNYGYTF.

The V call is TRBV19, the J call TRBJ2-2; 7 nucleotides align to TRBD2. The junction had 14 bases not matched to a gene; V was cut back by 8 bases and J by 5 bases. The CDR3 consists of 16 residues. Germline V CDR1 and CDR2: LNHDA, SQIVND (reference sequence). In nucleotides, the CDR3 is TGTGCCAGTCGCCCAAGGGCGGGAGTACGAACCGGGGAGCTGTTTTTT. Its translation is CASRPRAGVRTGELFF.

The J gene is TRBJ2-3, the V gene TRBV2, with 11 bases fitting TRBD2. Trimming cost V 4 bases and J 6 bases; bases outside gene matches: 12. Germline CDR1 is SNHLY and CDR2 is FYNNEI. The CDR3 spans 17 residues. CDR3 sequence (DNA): TGTGCCAGCAGTGGCCTAGCGGGAGGCCCCAAAGCCGATACGCAGTATTTT. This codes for CASSGLAGGPKADTQYF.

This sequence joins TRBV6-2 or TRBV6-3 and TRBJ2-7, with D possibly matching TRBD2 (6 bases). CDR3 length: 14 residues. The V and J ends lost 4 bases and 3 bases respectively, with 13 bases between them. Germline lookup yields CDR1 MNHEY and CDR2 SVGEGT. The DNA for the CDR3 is TGTGCCAGCAGTTCCCTGGGGGAGGACTACGAGCAGTACTTC. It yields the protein CASSSLGEDYEQYF.

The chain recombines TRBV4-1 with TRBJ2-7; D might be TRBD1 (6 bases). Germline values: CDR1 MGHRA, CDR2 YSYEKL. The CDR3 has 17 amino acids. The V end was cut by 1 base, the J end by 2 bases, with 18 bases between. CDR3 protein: CASSQARTAGIPYEQYF. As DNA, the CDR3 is TGCGCCAGCAGCCAAGCAAGGACAGCCGGGATCCCCTACGAGCAGTACTTC.

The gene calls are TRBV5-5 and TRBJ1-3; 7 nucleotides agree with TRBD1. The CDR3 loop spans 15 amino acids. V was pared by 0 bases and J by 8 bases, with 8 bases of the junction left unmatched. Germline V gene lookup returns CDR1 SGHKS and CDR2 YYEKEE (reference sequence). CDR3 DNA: TGTGCCAGCAGCTTGGGGACAGGTATCCCGGACACCATATATTTT. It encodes CASSLGTGIPDTIYF.

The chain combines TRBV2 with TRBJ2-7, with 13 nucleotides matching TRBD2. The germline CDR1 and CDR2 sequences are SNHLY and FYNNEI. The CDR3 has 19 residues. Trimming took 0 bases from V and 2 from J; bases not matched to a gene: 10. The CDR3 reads CASSEAGLAGQSWAYEQYF. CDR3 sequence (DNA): TGTGCCAGCAGTGAAGCGGGACTAGCGGGACAATCATGGGCCTACGAGCAGTACTTC.

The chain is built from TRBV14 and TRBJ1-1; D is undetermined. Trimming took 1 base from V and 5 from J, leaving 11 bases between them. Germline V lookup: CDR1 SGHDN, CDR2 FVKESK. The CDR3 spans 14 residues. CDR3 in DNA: TGTGCCAGCAGCCAAGTCGGGGAGCGGACTGAAGCTTTCTTT. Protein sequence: CASSQVGERTEAFF.

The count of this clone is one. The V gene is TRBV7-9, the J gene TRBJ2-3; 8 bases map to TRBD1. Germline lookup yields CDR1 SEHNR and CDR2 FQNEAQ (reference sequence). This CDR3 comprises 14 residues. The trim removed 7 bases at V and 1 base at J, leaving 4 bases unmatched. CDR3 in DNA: TGTGCCAGCATTGAACAGGGGGGCACAGATACGCAGTATTTT. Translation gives CASIEQGGTDTQYF.

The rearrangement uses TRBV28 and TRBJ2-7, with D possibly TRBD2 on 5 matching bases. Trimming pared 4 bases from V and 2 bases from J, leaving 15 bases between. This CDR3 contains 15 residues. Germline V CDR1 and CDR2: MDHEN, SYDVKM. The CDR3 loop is CASSSLSAATYEQYF. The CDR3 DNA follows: TGTGCCAGCAGTTCCCTCTCAGCGGCTACCTACGAGCAGTACTTC.

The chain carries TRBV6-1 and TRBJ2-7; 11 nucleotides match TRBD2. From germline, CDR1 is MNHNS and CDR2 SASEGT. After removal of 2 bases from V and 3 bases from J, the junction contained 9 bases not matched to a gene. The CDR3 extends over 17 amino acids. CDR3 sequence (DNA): TGTGCCAGCAGTGAAAGAGAACCGGGACTAGCGGACTACGAGCAGTACTTC. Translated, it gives CASSEREPGLADYEQYF.

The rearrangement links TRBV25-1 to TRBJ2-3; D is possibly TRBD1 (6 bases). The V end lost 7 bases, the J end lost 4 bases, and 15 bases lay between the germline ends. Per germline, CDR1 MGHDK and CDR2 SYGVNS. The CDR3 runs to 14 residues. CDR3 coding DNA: TGTGCCAGCAAGGGACATCCAGGGGCAGATACGCAGTATTTT. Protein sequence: CASKGHPGADTQYF.